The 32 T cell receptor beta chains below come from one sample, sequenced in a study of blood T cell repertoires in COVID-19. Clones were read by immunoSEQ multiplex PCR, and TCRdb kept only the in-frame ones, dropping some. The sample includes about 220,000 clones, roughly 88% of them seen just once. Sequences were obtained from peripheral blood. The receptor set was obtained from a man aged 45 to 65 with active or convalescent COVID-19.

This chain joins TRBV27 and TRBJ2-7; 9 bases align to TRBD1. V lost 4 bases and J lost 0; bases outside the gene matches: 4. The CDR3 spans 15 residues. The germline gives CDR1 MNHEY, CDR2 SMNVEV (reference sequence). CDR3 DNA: TGTGCCAGCAGTTCCGACAGGGGGGACTCCTACGAGCAGTACTTC. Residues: CASSSDRGDSYEQYF.

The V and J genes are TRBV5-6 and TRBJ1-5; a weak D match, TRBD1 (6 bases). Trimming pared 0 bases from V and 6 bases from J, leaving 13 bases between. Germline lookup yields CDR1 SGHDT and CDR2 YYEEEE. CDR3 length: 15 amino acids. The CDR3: CASSLGGGGSQPQHF. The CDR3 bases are TGTGCCAGCAGCTTGGGAGGGGGAGGGAGTCAGCCCCAGCATTTT.

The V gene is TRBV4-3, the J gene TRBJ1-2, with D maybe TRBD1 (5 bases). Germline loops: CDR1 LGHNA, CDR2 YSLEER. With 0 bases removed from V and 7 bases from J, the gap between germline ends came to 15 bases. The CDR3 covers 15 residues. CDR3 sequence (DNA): TGCGCCAGCAGCCAAGATAGAGTGCAGGGAAGTGGCTACACCTTC. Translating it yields CASSQDRVQGSGYTF.

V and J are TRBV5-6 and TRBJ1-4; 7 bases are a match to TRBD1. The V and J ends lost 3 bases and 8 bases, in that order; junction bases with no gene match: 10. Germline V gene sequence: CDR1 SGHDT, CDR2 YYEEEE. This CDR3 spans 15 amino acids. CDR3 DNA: TGTGCCAGCAGCTCTGGGACAGCCTTCCCCGAAAAACTGTTTTTT. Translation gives CASSSGTAFPEKLFF.

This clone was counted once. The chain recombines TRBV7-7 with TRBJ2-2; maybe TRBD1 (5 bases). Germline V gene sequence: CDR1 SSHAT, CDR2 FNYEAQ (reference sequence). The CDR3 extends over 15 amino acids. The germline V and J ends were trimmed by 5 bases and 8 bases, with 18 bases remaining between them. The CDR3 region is CASSPDSLLEGELFF. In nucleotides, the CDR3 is TGTGCCAGCAGCCCAGACAGCCTCCTAGAGGGGGAGCTGTTTTTT.

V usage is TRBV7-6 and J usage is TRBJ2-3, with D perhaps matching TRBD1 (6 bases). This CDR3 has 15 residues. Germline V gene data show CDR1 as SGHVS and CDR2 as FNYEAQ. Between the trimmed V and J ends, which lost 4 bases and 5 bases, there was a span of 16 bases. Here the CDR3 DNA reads TGTGCCAGCAGCTCCTTCACAGGGATCAGAGATACGCAGTATTTT. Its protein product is CASSSFTGIRDTQYF. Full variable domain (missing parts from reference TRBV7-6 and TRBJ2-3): GAGVSQSPRYKVTKRGQDVALRCDPISGHVSLYWYRQALGQGPEFLTYFNYEAQQDKSGLPNDRFSAERPEGSISTLTIQRTEQRDSAMYRCASSSFTGIRDTQYFGPGTRLTVL.

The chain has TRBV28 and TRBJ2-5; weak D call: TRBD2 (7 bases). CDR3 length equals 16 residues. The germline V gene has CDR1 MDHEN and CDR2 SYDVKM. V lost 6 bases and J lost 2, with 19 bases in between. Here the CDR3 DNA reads TGTGCCAGCAGCCTTAGGGGGGGAGGGGAGCAAGAGACCCAGTACTTC. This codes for CASSLRGGGEQETQYF.

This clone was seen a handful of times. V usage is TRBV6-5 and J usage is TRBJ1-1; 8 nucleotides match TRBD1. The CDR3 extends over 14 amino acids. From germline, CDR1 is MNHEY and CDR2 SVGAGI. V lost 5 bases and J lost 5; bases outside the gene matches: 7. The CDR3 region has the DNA TGTGCCAGCAGTCTCAGGGGGCGCGGGACTGAAGCTTTCTTT. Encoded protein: CASSLRGRGTEAFF.

DNA for the CDR3: TGTGCCAGCAGCTTGGTCTTCGGACAGAACACTGAAGCTTTCTTT. Its translation: CASSLVFGQNTEAFF. The rearrangement links TRBV5-6 to TRBJ1-1; a weak D match, TRBD1 (5 bases). The CDR3 has 15 amino acids. Deletions cut 0 bases from V and 1 base from J, with 10 bases between. The germline V gene has CDR1 SGHDT and CDR2 YYEEEE. The complete variable domain, with remaining parts taken from reference TRBV5-6 and TRBJ1-1, reads DAGVTQSPTHLIKTRGQQVTLRCSPKSGHDTVSWYQQALGQGPQFIFQYYEEEERQRGNFPDRFSGHQFPNYSSELNVNALLLGDSALYLCASSLVFGQNTEAFFGQGTRLTVV.

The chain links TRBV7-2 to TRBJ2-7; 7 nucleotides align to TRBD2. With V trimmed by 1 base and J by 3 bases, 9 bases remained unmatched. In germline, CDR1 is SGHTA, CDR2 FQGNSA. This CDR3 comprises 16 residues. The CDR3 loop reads CASSLGGGVLNYEQYF. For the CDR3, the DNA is TGTGCCAGCAGCTTAGGGGGAGGGGTGCTGAACTACGAGCAGTACTTC.

CDR3 sequence: CASSERQGARAEAFF. The CDR3 coding sequence is TGTGCCAGCAGTGAACGACAGGGGGCAAGGGCTGAAGCTTTCTTT. This sequence joins TRBV25-1 and TRBJ1-1; TRBD1 aligns across 10 bases. In germline, CDR1 is MGHDK, CDR2 SYGVNS. Trimming removed 2 bases from V and 6 bases from J; junction bases left unmatched: 6. This CDR3 is built from 15 residues. Using reference TRBV25-1 and TRBJ1-1 for the parts outside the CDR3, the full variable domain is EADIYQTPRYLVIGTGKKITLECSQTMGHDKMYWYQQDPGMELHLIHYSYGVNSTEKGDLSSESTVSRIRTEHFPLTLESARPSHTSQYLCASSERQGARAEAFFGQGTRLTVV.

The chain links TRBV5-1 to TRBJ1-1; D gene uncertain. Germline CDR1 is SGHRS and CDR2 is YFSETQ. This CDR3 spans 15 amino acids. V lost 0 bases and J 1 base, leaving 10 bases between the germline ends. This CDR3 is CASSLDPAGNTEAFF. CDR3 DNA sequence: TGCGCCAGCAGCTTGGATCCTGCCGGGAACACTGAAGCTTTCTTT. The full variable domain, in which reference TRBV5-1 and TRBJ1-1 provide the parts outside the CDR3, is KAGVTQTPRYLIKTRGQQVTLSCSPISGHRSVSWYQQTPGQGLQFLFEYFSETQRNKGNFPGRFSGRQFSNSRSEMNVSTLELGDSALYLCASSLDPAGNTEAFFGQGTRLTVV.

CDR3 bases: TGCGCCAGCAGCTTGGATACAGGGTACGATCAGCCCCAGCATTTT. It specifies CASSLDTGYDQPQHF. The chain combines TRBV5-1 with TRBJ1-5, with D possibly TRBD1 on 6 matching bases. The CDR3 contains 15 residues. V was shortened by 0 bases and J by 5 bases, with 12 bases between the two germline ends. Germline V lookup: CDR1 SGHRS, CDR2 YFSETQ.

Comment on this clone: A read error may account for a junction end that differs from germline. The DNA of the CDR3 is TGTGCCAGCAGCTACTCGGGACAGCTCAACTATGGCTACACCTTC. Translated: CASSYSGQLNYGYTF. The chain joins TRBV6-5 to TRBJ1-2; TRBD1 matches at 7 bases. CDR3 length: 15 amino acids. Germline-derived CDR1 and CDR2 are MNHEY and SVGAGI.

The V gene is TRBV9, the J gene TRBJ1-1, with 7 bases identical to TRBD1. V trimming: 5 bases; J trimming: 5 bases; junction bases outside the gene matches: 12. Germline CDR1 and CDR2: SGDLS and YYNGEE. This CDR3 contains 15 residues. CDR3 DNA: TGTGCCAGCAGTGAGAGGGGGCGGCCGAGGACTGAAGCTTTCTTT. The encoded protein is CASSERGRPRTEAFF.

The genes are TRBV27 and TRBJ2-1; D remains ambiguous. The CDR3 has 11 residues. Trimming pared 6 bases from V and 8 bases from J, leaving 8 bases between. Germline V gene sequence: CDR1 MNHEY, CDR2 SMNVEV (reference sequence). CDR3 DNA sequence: TGTGCCAGCAGATCCGGGTATGAGCAGTTCTTC. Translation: CASRSGYEQFF.

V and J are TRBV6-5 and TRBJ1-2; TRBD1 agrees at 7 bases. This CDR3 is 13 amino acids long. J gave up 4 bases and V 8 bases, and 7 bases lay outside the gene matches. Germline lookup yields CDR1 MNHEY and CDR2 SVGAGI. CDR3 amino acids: CASERTGGYGYTF. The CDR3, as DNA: TGTGCCAGCGAGCGGACAGGAGGCTATGGCTACACCTTC.

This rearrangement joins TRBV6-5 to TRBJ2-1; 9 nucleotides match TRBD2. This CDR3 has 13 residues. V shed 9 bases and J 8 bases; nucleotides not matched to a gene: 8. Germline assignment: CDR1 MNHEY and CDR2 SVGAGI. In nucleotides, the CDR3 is TGTGCCAGTAGCGGGAGAGGTGGGGATGAGCAGTTCTTC. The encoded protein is CASSGRGGDEQFF.

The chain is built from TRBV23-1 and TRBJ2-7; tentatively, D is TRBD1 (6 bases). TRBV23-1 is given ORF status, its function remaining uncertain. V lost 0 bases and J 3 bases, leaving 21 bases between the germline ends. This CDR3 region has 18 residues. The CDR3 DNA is TGCGCCAGCAGTCAATCGGTCGCCAGGGGTGGAGGACACTACGAGCAGTACTTC. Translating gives CASSQSVARGGGHYEQYF.

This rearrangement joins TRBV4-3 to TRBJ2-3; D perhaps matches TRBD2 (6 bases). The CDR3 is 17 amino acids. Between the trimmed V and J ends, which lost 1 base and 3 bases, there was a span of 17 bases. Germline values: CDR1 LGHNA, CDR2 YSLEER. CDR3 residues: CASSQAVAGGGTDTQYF. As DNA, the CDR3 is TGCGCCAGCAGCCAAGCCGTCGCCGGGGGTGGGACAGATACGCAGTATTTT.

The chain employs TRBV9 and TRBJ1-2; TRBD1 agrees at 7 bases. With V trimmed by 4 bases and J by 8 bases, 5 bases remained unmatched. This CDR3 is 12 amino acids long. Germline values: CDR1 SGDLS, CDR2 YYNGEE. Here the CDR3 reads CASSMTGLGYTF. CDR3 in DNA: TGTGCCAGCAGCATGACAGGGCTCGGCTACACCTTC.

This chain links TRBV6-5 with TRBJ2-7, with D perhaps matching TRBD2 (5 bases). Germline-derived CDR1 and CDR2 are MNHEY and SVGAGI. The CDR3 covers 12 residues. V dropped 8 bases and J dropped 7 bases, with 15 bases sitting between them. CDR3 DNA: TGTGCCAGCGGACGGACGGGCGGGGAGCAGTACTTC. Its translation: CASGRTGGEQYF.

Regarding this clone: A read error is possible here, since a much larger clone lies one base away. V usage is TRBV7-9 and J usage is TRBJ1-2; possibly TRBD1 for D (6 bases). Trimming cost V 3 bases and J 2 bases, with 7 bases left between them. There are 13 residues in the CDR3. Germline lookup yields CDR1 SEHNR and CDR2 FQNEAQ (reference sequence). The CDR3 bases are TGTGCCAGCAGCTTTGGACAGAACTATGGCTACACCTTC. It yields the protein CASSFGQNYGYTF.

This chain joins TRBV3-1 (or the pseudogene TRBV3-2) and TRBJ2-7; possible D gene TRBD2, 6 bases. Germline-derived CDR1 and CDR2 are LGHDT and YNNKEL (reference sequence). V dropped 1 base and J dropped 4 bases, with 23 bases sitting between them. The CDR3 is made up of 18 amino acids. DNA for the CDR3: TGTGCCAGCAGCCAAGTTGGCGGGCGGGAAGGTCGAGATTACGAGCAGTACTTC. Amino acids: CASSQVGGREGRDYEQYF.

DNA for the CDR3: TGTGCCAGCGCAGGTTCAGGAGGGGTCAATCAGCCCCAGCATTTT. The encoded protein is CASAGSGGVNQPQHF. The chain uses TRBV6-6 and TRBJ1-5; the D gene is possibly TRBD1 (5 bases). Germline values: CDR1 MNHNY, CDR2 SVGAGI (reference sequence). V gave up 8 bases and J gave up 3 bases, with 17 bases separating them. The CDR3 runs to 15 residues.

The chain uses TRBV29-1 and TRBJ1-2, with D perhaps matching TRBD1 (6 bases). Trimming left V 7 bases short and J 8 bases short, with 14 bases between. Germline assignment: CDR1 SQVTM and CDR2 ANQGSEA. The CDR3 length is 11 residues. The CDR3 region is CSADAQGGYTF. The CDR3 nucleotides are TGCAGCGCCGACGCGCAGGGGGGCTACACCTTC.

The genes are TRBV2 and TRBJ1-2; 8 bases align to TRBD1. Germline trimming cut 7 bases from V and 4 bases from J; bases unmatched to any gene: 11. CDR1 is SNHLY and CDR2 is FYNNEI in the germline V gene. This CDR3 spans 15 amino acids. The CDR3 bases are TGTGCCAGCACCAAAGAGGACAGGGCGGTCTATGGCTACACCTTC. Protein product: CASTKEDRAVYGYTF.

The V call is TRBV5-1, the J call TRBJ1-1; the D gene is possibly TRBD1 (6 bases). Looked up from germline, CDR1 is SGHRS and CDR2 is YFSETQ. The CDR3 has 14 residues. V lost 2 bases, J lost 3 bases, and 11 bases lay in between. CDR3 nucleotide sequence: TGCGCCAGCAGCTTAACAGGGCTGGACACTGAAGCTTTCTTT. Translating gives CASSLTGLDTEAFF. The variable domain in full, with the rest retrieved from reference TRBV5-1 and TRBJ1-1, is KAGVTQTPRYLIKTRGQQVTLSCSPISGHRSVSWYQQTPGQGLQFLFEYFSETQRNKGNFPGRFSGRQFSNSRSEMNVSTLELGDSALYLCASSLTGLDTEAFFGQGTRLTVV.

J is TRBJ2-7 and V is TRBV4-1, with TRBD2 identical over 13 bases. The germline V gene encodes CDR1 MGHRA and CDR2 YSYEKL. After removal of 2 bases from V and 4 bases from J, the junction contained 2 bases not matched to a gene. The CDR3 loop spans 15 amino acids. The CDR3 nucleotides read TGCGCCAGCAGCCAAAGACTAGCGGGAGGATACGAGCAGTACTTC. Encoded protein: CASSQRLAGGYEQYF.

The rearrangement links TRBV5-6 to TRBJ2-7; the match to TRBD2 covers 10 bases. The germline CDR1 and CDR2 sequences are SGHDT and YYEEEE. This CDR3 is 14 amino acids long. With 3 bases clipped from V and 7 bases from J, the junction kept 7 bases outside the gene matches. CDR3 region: CASSSGGLAREQYF. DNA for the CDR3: TGTGCCAGCAGCTCAGGGGGACTAGCGCGGGAGCAGTACTTC.

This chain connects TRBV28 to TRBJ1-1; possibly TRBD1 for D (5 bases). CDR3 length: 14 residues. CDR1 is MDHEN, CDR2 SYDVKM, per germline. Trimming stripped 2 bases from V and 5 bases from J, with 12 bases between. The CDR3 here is CASSLGGAWTEAFF. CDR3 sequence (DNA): TGTGCCAGCAGTTTAGGAGGGGCTTGGACTGAAGCTTTCTTT.

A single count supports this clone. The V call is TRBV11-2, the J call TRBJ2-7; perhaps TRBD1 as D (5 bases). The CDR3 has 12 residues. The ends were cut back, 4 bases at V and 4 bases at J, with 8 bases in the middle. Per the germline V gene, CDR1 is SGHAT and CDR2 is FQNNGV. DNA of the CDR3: TGTGCCAGCAGCTCAGGGTTGTACGAGCAGTACTTC. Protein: CASSSGLYEQYF.